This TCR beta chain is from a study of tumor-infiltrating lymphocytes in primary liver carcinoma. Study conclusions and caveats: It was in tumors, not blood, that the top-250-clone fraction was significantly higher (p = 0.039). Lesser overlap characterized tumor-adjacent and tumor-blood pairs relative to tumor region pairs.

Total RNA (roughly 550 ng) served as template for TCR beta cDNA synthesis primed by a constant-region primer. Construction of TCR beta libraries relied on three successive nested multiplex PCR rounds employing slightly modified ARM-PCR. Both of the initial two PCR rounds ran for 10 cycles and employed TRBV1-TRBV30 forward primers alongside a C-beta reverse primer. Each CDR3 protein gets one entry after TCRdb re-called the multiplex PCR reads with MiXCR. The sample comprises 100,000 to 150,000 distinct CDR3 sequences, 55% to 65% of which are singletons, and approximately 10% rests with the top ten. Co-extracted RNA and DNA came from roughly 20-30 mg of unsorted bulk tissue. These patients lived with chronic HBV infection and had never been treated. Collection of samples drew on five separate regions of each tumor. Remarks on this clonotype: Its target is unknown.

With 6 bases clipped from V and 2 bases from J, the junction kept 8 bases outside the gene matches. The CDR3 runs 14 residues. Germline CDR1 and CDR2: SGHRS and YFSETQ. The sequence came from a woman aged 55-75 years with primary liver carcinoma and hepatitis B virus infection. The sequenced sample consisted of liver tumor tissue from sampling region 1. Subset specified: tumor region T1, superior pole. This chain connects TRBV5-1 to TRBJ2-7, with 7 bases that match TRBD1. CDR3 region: CASITGQEPYEQYF. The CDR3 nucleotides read TGCGCCAGCATCACCGGACAGGAGCCCTACGAGCAGTACTTC.